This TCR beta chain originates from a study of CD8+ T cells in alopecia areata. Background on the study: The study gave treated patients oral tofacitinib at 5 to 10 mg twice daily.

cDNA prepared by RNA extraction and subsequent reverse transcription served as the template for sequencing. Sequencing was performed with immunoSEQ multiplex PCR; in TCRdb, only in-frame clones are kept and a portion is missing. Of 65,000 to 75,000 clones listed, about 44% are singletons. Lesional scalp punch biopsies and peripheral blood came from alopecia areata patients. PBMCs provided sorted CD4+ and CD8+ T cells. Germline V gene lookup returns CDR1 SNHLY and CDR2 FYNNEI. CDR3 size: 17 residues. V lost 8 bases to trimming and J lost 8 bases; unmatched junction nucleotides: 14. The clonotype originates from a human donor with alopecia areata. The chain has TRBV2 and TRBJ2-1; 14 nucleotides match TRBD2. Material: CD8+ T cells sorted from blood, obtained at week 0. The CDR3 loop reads CASLAATSGRAGYEQFF. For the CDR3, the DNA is TGTGCCAGCTTAGCCGCGACTAGCGGGAGGGCGGGCTATGAGCAGTTCTTC.